The subject of this entry is one TCR beta chain. Its antigen remains unidentified. This entry belongs to a study of cytomegalovirus exposure and HLA in healthy donors. The study's findings and limits: A later analysis showed HLA-associated TCR beta chains outstripping equally common others in clonal expansion.

Each donor was nominally healthy when sampled (though unrecorded immune exposures were likely). PCR used 60 Vbeta primers and 13 Jbeta primers. Profiled with immunoSEQ multiplex PCR; TCRdb holds only in-frame clones, not every one. The sample table includes 55,000 to 85,000 clones. The germline V gene has CDR1 SNHLY and CDR2 FYNNEI. CDR3 size: 15 residues. The junction had 11 bases not matched to a gene; V was cut back by 7 bases and J by 6 bases. This sequence was found in a female donor in good health and CMV-seropositive. Sequenced sample: PBMCs. The rearrangement joins TRBV2 to TRBJ2-2, with 7 bases identical to TRBD2. DNA of the CDR3: TGTGCCAGCATTGGCGGGAGTGCGGGGGCCGGGGAGCTGTTTTTT. This codes for CASIGGSAGAGELFF. The full variable domain, with the rest looked up from reference TRBV2 and TRBJ2-2, is EPEVTQTPSHQVTQMGQEVILRCVPISNHLYFYWYRQILGQKVEFLVSFYNNEISEKSEIFDDQFSVERPDGSNFTLKIRSTKLEDSAMYFCASIGGSAGAGELFFGEGSRLTVL.